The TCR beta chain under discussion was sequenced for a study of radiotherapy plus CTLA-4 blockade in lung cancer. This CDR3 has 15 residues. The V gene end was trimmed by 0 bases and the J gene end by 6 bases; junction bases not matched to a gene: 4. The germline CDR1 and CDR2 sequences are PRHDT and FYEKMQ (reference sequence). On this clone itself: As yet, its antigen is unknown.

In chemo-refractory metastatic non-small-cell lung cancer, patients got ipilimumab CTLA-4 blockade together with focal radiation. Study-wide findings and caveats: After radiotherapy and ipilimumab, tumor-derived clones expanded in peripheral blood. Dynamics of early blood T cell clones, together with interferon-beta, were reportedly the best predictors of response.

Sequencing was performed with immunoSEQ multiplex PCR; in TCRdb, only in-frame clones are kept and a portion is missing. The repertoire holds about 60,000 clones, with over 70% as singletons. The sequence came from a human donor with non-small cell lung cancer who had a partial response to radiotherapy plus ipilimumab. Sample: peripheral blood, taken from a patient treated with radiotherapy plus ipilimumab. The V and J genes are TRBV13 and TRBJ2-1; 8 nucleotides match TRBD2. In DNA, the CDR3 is TGTGCCAGCAGCTTAGGTGGGACTAGTGTCAATGAGCAGTTCTTC. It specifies CASSLGGTSVNEQFF.